The 3 T cell receptor beta chains below were found in one sample sequenced in a study of vaccination and CD4 T cells after COVID-19. Their recognized antigens are unknown. The treatment: roughly ten-day PBMC culture with coronavirus spike peptide pools or control peptides (ViraFEST assay). At the Johns Hopkins FTIC core, DNA taken from cultured CD4+ T cells was sequenced by way of the Oncomine TCR Beta short-read assay. TCRdb re-derived calls from the PCR reads in MiXCR, one entry per CDR3 protein. The sample consists of 20,000 to 25,000 distinct CDR3 sequences, just under 45% of them appearing once. Material for sequencing was CD4+ T cells from blood, cultured in vitro. The receptor set was obtained from a human donor who had recovered from COVID-19.

The gene calls are TRBV3-1 and TRBJ1-1; D ambiguous. The germline CDR1 and CDR2 sequences are LGHDT and YNNKEL (reference sequence). This CDR3 comprises 12 residues. Trimming removed 0 bases at V and 11 bases at J, with 10 bases between. The CDR3 protein is CASSQERGAAFF. In nucleotides, the CDR3 is TGTGCCAGCAGCCAAGAGCGGGGTGCCGCTTTCTTT.

V gene TRBV25-1 combines with J gene TRBJ1-2; possible D gene TRBD1, 6 bases. Germline-derived CDR1 and CDR2 are MGHDK and SYGVNS. The CDR3 totals 12 residues. Trimming cost V 6 bases and J 4 bases, with 9 bases left between them. CDR3 in amino acids: CASRGGGYGYTF. Here the CDR3 DNA reads TGTGCCAGCAGAGGGGGGGGCTATGGCTACACCTTC.

The genes are TRBV7-2 and TRBJ1-2; no reliable D call. The CDR3 has 16 amino acids. Per the germline V gene, CDR1 is SGHTA and CDR2 is FQGNSA. Trimming stripped 4 bases from V and 4 bases from J, with 19 bases between. In DNA, the CDR3 is TGTGCCAGCAGCTCCCGAAGTGGCCTTCGGGGCTATGGCTACACCTTC. Amino acid sequence: CASSSRSGLRGYGYTF.